These 6 T cell receptor beta chains were all obtained from the same sample, sequenced in a study of blood T cell repertoires in COVID-19. The protocol was immunoSEQ multiplex PCR, while the TCRdb copy is restricted to in-frame clones and leaves out a portion. The sample carries about 69,000 clones, around 87% recorded once. The sample was peripheral blood. The source of these receptors is a man between 45 and 60 years old with acute or convalescent COVID-19.

The chain couples TRBV21-1 to TRBJ1-4; the table's D gene call, TRBD1, was not cross checked with the DNA. TRBV21-1 is noted as a pseudogene. This CDR3 is 16 amino acids long. The CDR3 DNA reads TGTGCCAGCAGCAAAGGCAGGGGACAGGGGGCTGGAAAACTGTTTTTT. Residues: CASSKGRGQGAGKLFF.

The table lists this clone with a count of one. CDR3 loop: CASSNLRTANTGELFF. For the CDR3, the DNA is TGTGCCAGCAGCAATCTCCGGACAGCGAACACCGGGGAGCTGTTTTTT. The chain is built from TRBV14 and TRBJ2-2; a possible D gene is TRBD1 (6 bases). The CDR3 contains 16 residues. Trimming took 5 bases from V and 0 from J, leaving 13 bases between them. Germline-derived CDR1 and CDR2 are SGHDN and FVKESK. Full variable domain (rest looked up from reference TRBV14 and TRBJ2-2): EAGVTQFPSHSVIEKGQTVTLRCDPISGHDNLYWYRRVMGKEIKFLLHFVKESKQDESGMPNNRFLAERTGGTYSTLKVQPAELEDSGVYFCASSNLRTANTGELFFGEGSRLTVL.

The V and J genes are TRBV4-1 and TRBJ2-7, with TRBD1 identical over 7 bases. The CDR3 runs 18 residues. Germline lookup yields CDR1 MGHRA and CDR2 YSYEKL. V shed 0 bases and J 5 bases; nucleotides not matched to a gene: 16. The CDR3 reads CASSQDPVTGTTFDEQYF. CDR3 DNA sequence: TGCGCCAGCAGCCAAGATCCGGTGACAGGGACCACGTTCGACGAGCAGTACTTC.

The chain employs TRBV7-2 and TRBJ2-3; D is possibly TRBD2 (5 bases). From germline, CDR1 is SGHTA and CDR2 FQGNSA. The CDR3 contains 13 residues. V shed 7 bases and J shed 8 bases, with 16 bases lying between them. In DNA, the CDR3 is TGTGCCAGCACCCTAACGGGGTCAGGTACGCAGTATTTT. As protein: CASTLTGSGTQYF.

The CDR3 sequence is CASSPKTGAETQYF. DNA of the CDR3: TGTGCCAGTAGTCCGAAAACAGGGGCAGAGACCCAGTACTTC. The chain combines TRBV19 with TRBJ2-5, with TRBD1 identical over 7 bases. V dropped 5 bases and J dropped 4; count of bases not matched to a gene: 7. The CDR3 sequence is 14 residues long. CDR1 and CDR2 (germline): LNHDA, SQIVND (reference sequence).

V usage is TRBV27 and J usage is TRBJ2-1; 7 nucleotides match TRBD2. V gave up 0 bases and J gave up 4 bases; unmatched junction bases: 3. In germline, CDR1 is MNHEY, CDR2 SMNVEV (reference sequence). This CDR3 contains 15 residues. The CDR3 region has the DNA TGTGCCAGCAGTTTATCTGGGCGGGGGTACAATGAGCAGTTCTTC. It translates to CASSLSGRGYNEQFF.